This T cell receptor beta chain was observed in a study of OX40 agonist ivuxolimab in advanced cancers. A remark on this clone: Antigen specificity is unknown.

The germline V and J ends were trimmed by 2 bases and 0 bases, with 10 bases remaining between them. This CDR3 is 15 amino acids long. Germline V CDR1 and CDR2: LNHDA, SQIVND (reference sequence). Study results and limitations: It was not determined which antigens were specifically recognized by the peripheral T cells that had undergone clonal expansion. CD8+ T cells (on average) carried more expanded clones than CD4+ T cells.

Peripheral blood came from all dose cohorts at three timepoints. The protocol was immunoSEQ multiplex PCR, while the TCRdb copy is restricted to in-frame clones and leaves out a portion. The table has tens of thousands of clones, about 76% seen once. The chain combines TRBV19 with TRBJ1-1, with D maybe TRBD1 (6 bases). This clonotype was sampled from an adult with an advanced solid tumor such as melanoma, head and neck, liver or kidney cancer. Material: CD4+ or CD8+ T cells sorted from blood, obtained in a trial of the OX40 agonist ivuxolimab. The CDR3 region is CASSIFGTLNTEAFF. The CDR3 nucleotides are TGTGCCAGTAGTATATTTGGGACACTGAACACTGAAGCTTTCTTT.